Presented here are 30 T cell receptor beta chains from one specimen sequenced in a study of human T cells and chemical hapten exposure. Documented time point: pre-sensitization, week 0. Treatment described: therapeutic diphenylcyclopropenone sensitization with weekly scalp DPC. TCRdb redid the calling of the RACE reads with MiXCR, one entry per CDR3 protein. The sample shows approximately 60,000 distinct CDR3 sequences, roughly a tenth of them seen only once. Source: whole blood, taken in connection with sensitization to the hapten diphenylcyclopropenone (DPC). These receptors originate from a middle-aged man with alopecia areata. Some clones in this sample may be carry-over from other donors' samples.

A few counts support this clonotype. The V and J genes are TRBV28 and TRBJ2-7; TRBD2 matches 9 bases. The V gene's germline CDR1 is MDHEN and CDR2 SYDVKM. This CDR3 comprises 15 residues. The V segment lost 5 bases and the J segment 5 bases; nucleotides outside the gene matches: 10. The CDR3 coding sequence is TGTGCCAGCAGTCTACGCGGACTAGCGATCCACGAGCAGTACTTC. Its translation: CASSLRGLAIHEQYF.

This sequence joins TRBV20-1 and TRBJ2-3; D is unresolved. Looked up from germline, CDR1 is DFQATT and CDR2 is SNEGSKA (reference sequence). V was trimmed by 5 bases and J by 0 bases, leaving 12 bases between them. The CDR3 sequence is 14 residues long. The CDR3 bases are TGCAGTGCTCCGGTGGGAAGGAGCACAGATACGCAGTATTTT. Protein sequence: CSAPVGRSTDTQYF.

The chain is built from TRBV28 and TRBJ2-3, with 7 bases aligning to TRBD2. V was pared by 6 bases and J by 2 bases, with 8 bases of the junction left unmatched. The germline V gene has CDR1 MDHEN and CDR2 SYDVKM. The CDR3 contains 15 residues. CDR3: CASSSSGGYTDTQYF. The CDR3 bases are TGTGCCAGCAGCTCTAGCGGAGGGTACACAGATACGCAGTATTTT.

The rearrangement links TRBV28 to TRBJ2-5, with D tentatively TRBD1 or TRBD2 (5 bases each). Germline lookup yields CDR1 MDHEN and CDR2 SYDVKM. The CDR3 loop spans 14 amino acids. Deletions cut 2 bases from V and 2 bases from J, with 9 bases between. Written as DNA, the CDR3 is TGTGCCAGCAGTTTACCAGGGAGTCAAGAGACCCAGTACTTC. This encodes CASSLPGSQETQYF.

The rearrangement links TRBV3-1 to TRBJ1-6; tentatively, D is TRBD1 (5 bases). Germline V lookup: CDR1 LGHDT, CDR2 YNNKEL (reference sequence). The V end lost 3 bases, the J end lost 5 bases, and 11 bases lay between the germline ends. This CDR3 is 15 amino acids long. CDR3 DNA sequence: TGTGCCAGCAGCCATACCGACAGCCATAATTCACCCCTCCACTTT. This sequence encodes CASSHTDSHNSPLHF.

This clonotype occurred many times. The V call is TRBV12-3 or TRBV12-4, the J call TRBJ1-5, with 7 bases identical to TRBD1. Unmatched junction bases numbered 12, after V lost 8 bases and J lost 2 bases. The CDR3 is made up of 16 amino acids. CDR3 loop: CASLTGNGGGNQPQHF. CDR3 DNA: TGTGCCAGCCTGACAGGGAATGGTGGCGGCAATCAGCCCCAGCATTTT.

The genes are TRBV13 and TRBJ2-7, with TRBD2 matching 7 bases. V lost 4 bases and J lost 3; bases outside the gene matches: 9. The CDR3 is made up of 15 amino acids. CDR1 and CDR2 (germline): PRHDT, FYEKMQ (reference sequence). Here the CDR3 DNA reads TGTGCCAGCAGCTCCTCCCCGACTAGCCTCTACGAGCAGTACTTC. Its translation is CASSSSPTSLYEQYF.

This clonotype was found many times. V and J are TRBV9 and TRBJ2-7; 10 nucleotides agree with TRBD2. The CDR3 totals 17 residues. The V gene end was trimmed by 2 bases and the J gene end by 3 bases; junction bases not matched to a gene: 11. CDR1 and CDR2 from the germline V gene are SGDLS and YYNGEE. CDR3 residues: CASSVGHSGRSNYEQYF. The CDR3 region has the DNA TGTGCCAGCAGCGTGGGGCATAGCGGGAGGTCTAACTACGAGCAGTACTTC. The full variable domain, with the rest looked up from reference TRBV9 and TRBJ2-7, is DSGVTQTPKHLITATGQRVTLRCSPRSGDLSVYWYQQSLDQGLQFLIQYYNGEERAKGNILERFSAQQFPDLHSELNLSSLELGDSALYFCASSVGHSGRSNYEQYFGPGTRLTVT.

This clonotype was detected only a few times. The rearrangement links TRBV10-2 to TRBJ2-7; D remains unclear. This CDR3 has 12 residues. The germline V and J ends were trimmed by 4 bases and 3 bases, with 7 bases remaining between them. Germline CDR1 is WSHSY and CDR2 is SAAADI. This CDR3 reads CASSVLIYEQYF. CDR3 nucleotides: TGCGCCAGCAGTGTTCTGATCTACGAGCAGTACTTC.

This clonotype was found many times. The rearrangement links TRBV6-2 or TRBV6-3 to TRBJ1-4; the D gene is possibly TRBD1 (5 bases). CDR1 is MNHEY and CDR2 is SVGEGT in the germline V gene. The V gene lost 2 bases and the J gene lost 5 bases, with 12 bases spanning the gap. This CDR3 has 15 amino acids. The CDR3 region has the DNA TGTGCCAGCAGTTACGCCGACAGCTCAAATGAAAAACTGTTTTTT. Its protein product is CASSYADSSNEKLFF.

This clonotype was seen a handful of times. The V gene is TRBV20-1, the J gene TRBJ2-1, with D possibly being TRBD1 (6 bases). Trimming pared 5 bases from V and 0 bases from J, leaving 11 bases between. CDR3 size: 14 residues. In germline, CDR1 is DFQATT, CDR2 SNEGSKA (reference sequence). The CDR3 region has the DNA TGCAGTGCTCAGGGGTTGGGCTCCTACAATGAGCAGTTCTTC. It specifies CSAQGLGSYNEQFF.

Many counts were recorded for this clonotype. The chain uses TRBV7-3 and TRBJ1-6, with no clear D. Trimming removed 0 bases at V and 7 bases at J, with 10 bases between. Germline assignment: CDR1 SGHTA and CDR2 FQGTGA. This CDR3 region has 15 residues. In nucleotides, the CDR3 is TGTGCCAGCAGCTTAACAGCAGGAACCAATTCACCCCTCCACTTT. Protein sequence: CASSLTAGTNSPLHF.

This clonotype qualifies as medium-sized. The chain links TRBV29-1 to TRBJ2-7; 8 nucleotides match TRBD2. Germline V gene lookup returns CDR1 SQVTM and CDR2 ANQGSEA. CDR3 length: 13 residues. Unmatched junction bases numbered 6, after V lost 7 bases and J lost 1 base. The CDR3 nucleotides are TGCAGCGCTATTATAGCGGGGTCCTACGAGCAGTACTTC. The encoded protein is CSAIIAGSYEQYF.

This chain joins TRBV28 and TRBJ2-1; D gene ambiguous. This CDR3 spans 16 amino acids. Germline CDR1 MDHEN, CDR2 SYDVKM. Trimming removed 7 bases at V and 0 bases at J, with 16 bases between. CDR3 residues: CASNSPGESSYNEQFF. In nucleotides, the CDR3 is TGTGCCAGCAATTCCCCTGGGGAATCCTCCTACAATGAGCAGTTCTTC.

This clonotype was counted many times. The chain joins TRBV2 to TRBJ2-7; 7 bases fit TRBD1. The CDR3 is 14 amino acids. V shed 6 bases and J 0 bases; nucleotides not matched to a gene: 5. Germline V CDR1 and CDR2: SNHLY, FYNNEI. The DNA for the CDR3 is TGTGCCAGCAGCACGACAGGGCTCTCCTACGAGCAGTACTTC. Protein sequence: CASSTTGLSYEQYF.

This chain links TRBV6-6 with TRBJ2-5; D not certain. The CDR3 loop spans 14 amino acids. V dropped 2 bases and J dropped 2 bases, with 9 bases sitting between them. Germline CDR1 reads MNHNY; CDR2 reads SVGAGI (reference sequence). CDR3 residues: CASSYGTAQETQYF. The CDR3 DNA sequence: TGTGCCAGCAGTTACGGCACAGCGCAAGAGACCCAGTACTTC.

Concerning this clonotype itself: A much larger clone is a single base away; this may be a read error. The V call is TRBV20-1, the J call TRBJ2-2, with TRBD2 matching 7 bases. The CDR3 totals 15 residues. CDR1 is DFQATT, CDR2 SNEGSKA, per germline (reference sequence). The V and J ends lost 3 bases and 6 bases, in that order; junction bases with no gene match: 10. In nucleotides, the CDR3 is TGCAGTGCTAGTTTTCACAGCGGGACCTCCGGGGAGCTGTTTTTT. Residues: CSASFHSGTSGELFF.

This clonotype was counted between two and nine times. The rearrangement joins TRBV6-5 to TRBJ1-5, with a possible D match to TRBD1 (6 bases). Germline V gene sequence: CDR1 MNHEY, CDR2 SVGAGI. Trimming stripped 5 bases from V and 0 bases from J, with 14 bases between. The length of the CDR3 is 16 residues. In nucleotides, the CDR3 is TGTGCCAGCAGTCGTACCACAGGGCCTAGCAATCAGCCCCAGCATTTT. It translates to CASSRTTGPSNQPQHF.

This clonotype occurred a few times. The chain carries TRBV15 and TRBJ2-6; 12 nucleotides align to TRBD1. Looked up from germline, CDR1 is LNHNV and CDR2 is YYDKDF (reference sequence). V lost 1 base, J lost 4 bases, and 8 bases stayed unmatched. The CDR3 has 19 residues. CDR3 in amino acids: CATSRVGTGGAYGANVLTF. CDR3 sequence (DNA): TGTGCCACCAGCAGAGTAGGGACAGGGGGCGCTTACGGGGCCAACGTCCTGACTTTC.

There are many counts of this clonotype. The chain uses TRBV7-6 and TRBJ2-1, with D unclear. The V and J ends lost 5 bases and 4 bases respectively, with 9 bases between them. The CDR3 contains 13 residues. Germline lookup yields CDR1 SGHVS and CDR2 FNYEAQ. In DNA, the CDR3 is TGTGCCAGCAGCCCTAGTAGATACAATGAGCAGTTCTTC. It encodes CASSPSRYNEQFF.

A remark on this clonotype: This clone may be a read error of a much larger clone one base away. Here the CDR3 reads CASSESRAGMNTGVLFF. The DNA of the CDR3 is TGTGCCAGCAGTGAAAGCCGAGCGGGAATGAACACCGGGGTGCTGTTTTTT. This sequence joins TRBV25-1 and TRBJ2-2, with 7 bases that match TRBD2. CDR3 length: 17 residues. Germline values: CDR1 MGHDK, CDR2 SYGVNS.

This clonotype was detected a few times. The chain combines TRBV6-6 with TRBJ1-4, with D hard to call. The CDR3 covers 12 residues. CDR1 is MNHNY and CDR2 is SVGAGI in the germline V gene (reference sequence). The V and J ends lost 7 bases and 7 bases respectively, with 10 bases between them. Written as DNA, the CDR3 is TGTGCCAGCACCCCGTCAGGTGAAAAACTGTTTTTT. It yields the protein CASTPSGEKLFF.

In this sample, this clonotype turned up a few times. The rearrangement joins TRBV11-3 to TRBJ2-1; 7 nucleotides agree with TRBD2. V shed 5 bases, J shed 0 bases, and the junction held 4 bases outside the gene matches. Germline lookup yields CDR1 SGHNT and CDR2 YENEEA. This CDR3 is 15 amino acids long. The CDR3 protein is CASSLSGTSYNEQFF. The CDR3 DNA reads TGTGCCAGCAGCCTCAGCGGGACCTCCTACAATGAGCAGTTCTTC.

This clonotype was observed many times. The chain employs TRBV4-2 and TRBJ2-7; 10 nucleotides match TRBD2. Germline V gene lookup returns CDR1 LGHNA and CDR2 YNFKEQ. J gave up 1 base and V 3 bases, and 12 bases lay outside the gene matches. The CDR3 is 18 residues long. The CDR3 DNA follows: TGTGCCAGCAGCCAGGGGGGAGGACTAGCGGAAAGGTCCTACGAGCAGTACTTC. Protein product: CASSQGGGLAERSYEQYF.

The chain links TRBV28 to TRBJ2-5; TRBD2 matches 7 bases. The junction had 10 bases not matched to a gene; V was cut back by 4 bases and J by 5 bases. Germline V gene sequence: CDR1 MDHEN, CDR2 SYDVKM. This CDR3 comprises 15 residues. This CDR3 is CASSSPSGGLETQYF. DNA of the CDR3: TGTGCCAGCAGTTCACCCTCCGGGGGGTTGGAGACCCAGTACTTC.

This chain links TRBV28 with TRBJ1-1, with D unclear. V was cut by 1 base and J by 1 base, with 10 bases left in between. Germline assignment: CDR1 MDHEN and CDR2 SYDVKM. This CDR3 comprises 15 residues. The CDR3 is CASSLLGTGNTEAFF. The CDR3 DNA follows: TGTGCCAGCAGTTTATTAGGCACGGGGAACACTGAAGCTTTCTTT.

The chain links TRBV5-6 to TRBJ2-7; 8 positions match TRBD2. Germline V CDR1 and CDR2: SGHDT, YYEEEE. The CDR3 runs 15 residues. Germline trimming cut 0 bases from V and 0 bases from J; bases unmatched to any gene: 2. The CDR3 DNA is TGTGCCAGCAGCTTGGGCGGGGGGAGCTCCTACGAGCAGTACTTC. This encodes CASSLGGGSSYEQYF.

V gene TRBV28 combines with J gene TRBJ2-3, with D hard to call. CDR3 length: 13 amino acids. The V gene's germline CDR1 is MDHEN and CDR2 SYDVKM. Between the trimmed V and J ends, which lost 4 bases and 6 bases, there was a span of 11 bases. CDR3 sequence: CASSSTNRDTQYF. CDR3 nucleotides: TGTGCCAGCAGTTCGACAAATCGGGATACGCAGTATTTT.

This clonotype was seen at least ten times. The chain carries TRBV12-3 or TRBV12-4 and TRBJ2-1, with 7 positions matching TRBD1. Trimming at V came to 3 bases and at J to 0 bases, leaving 11 bases not matched to a gene. The CDR3 is made up of 18 amino acids. The CDR3 coding sequence is TGTGCCAGCAGTTTTACCCGGTTCGGGACAGTCTCCTACAATGAGCAGTTCTTC. Translating gives CASSFTRFGTVSYNEQFF.

This clonotype came up many times. The V and J genes are TRBV28 and TRBJ2-3, with D perhaps given as TRBD1 or TRBD2 (6 bases each). From germline, CDR1 is MDHEN and CDR2 SYDVKM. Trimming stripped 4 bases from V and 0 bases from J, with 11 bases between. The CDR3 contains 15 residues. The CDR3 loop reads CASSSQGTSTDTQYF. The CDR3 DNA reads as TGTGCCAGCAGTTCCCAGGGGACTAGCACAGATACGCAGTATTTT.